These 25 T cell receptor beta chains were all obtained from the same sample, sequenced in a study of blood T cell repertoires in COVID-19. Clones were sequenced by immunoSEQ multiplex PCR, and TCRdb holds only the in-frame ones, with some missing. The table has about 250,000 clones, roughly 82% seen once. Specimen: peripheral blood. The receptor set was obtained from a woman in her seventies with acute or convalescent COVID-19.

A note on this clone: Other nucleotide sequences from this sample produce the same CDR3. The chain joins TRBV5-1 to TRBJ1-1; TRBD1 is a possible D gene (5 bases). Trimming took off 0 bases at V and 3 bases at J, with 9 bases between the two ends. This CDR3 has 14 residues. CDR1 and CDR2 from the germline V gene are SGHRS and YFSETQ. CDR3 coding DNA: TGCGCCAGCAGCTTGGCCGGGGGTTACACTGAAGCTTTCTTT. Amino acid sequence: CASSLAGGYTEAFF.

This clone turned up a few times. The chain is built from TRBV10-3 and TRBJ2-6; D possibly corresponds to TRBD1 (6 bases). The CDR3 has 18 amino acids. Germline V gene sequence: CDR1 ENHRY, CDR2 SYGVKD. V lost 3 bases and J lost 0, with 15 bases in between. CDR3 sequence reads: CAISDHNTGYSGANVLTF. CDR3 bases: TGTGCCATCAGTGATCACAATACAGGGTACTCTGGGGCCAACGTCCTGACTTTC.

The rearrangement joins TRBV7-9 to TRBJ2-7, with 7 positions matching TRBD1. The CDR3 is made up of 13 amino acids. CDR1 is SEHNR and CDR2 is FQNEAQ in the germline V gene (reference sequence). V was pared by 5 bases and J by 2 bases, with 3 bases of the junction left unmatched. CDR3: CASSRQGTYEQYF. For the CDR3, the DNA is TGTGCCAGCAGCCGACAGGGTACCTACGAGCAGTACTTC.

The V call is TRBV11-2, the J call TRBJ1-5, with D uncertain. Trimming cost V 5 bases and J 1 base, with 12 bases left between them. The germline gives CDR1 SGHAT, CDR2 FQNNGV. The CDR3 consists of 15 residues. CDR3 sequence (DNA): TGTGCCAGCAGCCTCAGCGGGGTGAGCAATCAGCCCCAGCATTTT. It is translated as CASSLSGVSNQPQHF. Together with reference TRBV11-2 and TRBJ1-5, the CDR3 gives the full variable domain: EAGVAQSPRYKIIEKRQSVAFWCNPISGHATLYWYQQILGQGPKLLIQFQNNGVVDDSQLPKDRFSAERLKGVDSTLKIQPAKLEDSAVYLCASSLSGVSNQPQHFGDGTRLSIL.

The V and J genes are TRBV12-3 or TRBV12-4 and TRBJ1-1, with D maybe TRBD1 (5 bases). The CDR3 has 13 residues. Trimming pared 10 bases from V and 1 base from J, leaving 13 bases between. For the CDR3, the DNA is TGTGCCACCGGCGGACATCGGAACACTGAAGCTTTCTTT. Encoded protein: CATGGHRNTEAFF.

In DNA form, the CDR3 reads TGTGCCACCAGTGACAGGGGTAGCGGGGGCTTAGGGGGTGAGCAGTTCTTC. Protein product: CATSDRGSGGLGGEQFF. The V gene is TRBV24-1, the J gene TRBJ2-1; 9 nucleotides match TRBD2. CDR3 length: 17 residues. CDR1 KGHDR and CDR2 SFDVKD come from the germline V gene. With V trimmed by 4 bases and J by 9 bases, 15 bases remained unmatched.

This clone is a singleton in its sample. The rearrangement uses TRBV15 and TRBJ2-1; TRBD1 might be the D (6 bases). V dropped 0 bases and J dropped 7 bases, with 13 bases sitting between them. Germline V gene lookup returns CDR1 LNHNV and CDR2 YYDKDF (reference sequence). This CDR3 region has 15 residues. The DNA for the CDR3 is TGTGCCACCAGCAGAGAGCTAACAGGGAAGAATGAGCAGTTCTTC. Amino acid sequence: CATSRELTGKNEQFF.

The chain uses TRBV9 and TRBJ1-1; tentative D call: TRBD1 (6 bases). V gave up 3 bases and J gave up 3 bases, with 15 bases separating them. The germline CDR1 and CDR2 sequences are SGDLS and YYNGEE. This CDR3 spans 15 amino acids. The CDR3 protein is CASSARGGKDTEAFF. The CDR3 coding sequence is TGTGCCAGCAGCGCGCGAGGGGGTAAGGACACTGAAGCTTTCTTT.

The genes are TRBV7-8 and TRBJ1-4; 10 bases align to TRBD1. The CDR3 is made up of 14 amino acids. Germline-derived CDR1 and CDR2 are SGHVS and FQNEAQ. V shed 5 bases and J 8 bases; nucleotides not matched to a gene: 5. The CDR3 DNA sequence: TGTGCCAGCAGCCAGGACAGGGGGGGGGAAAAACTGTTTTTT. This encodes CASSQDRGGEKLFF. Full variable domain (outside the CDR3, taken from reference TRBV7-8 and TRBJ1-4): GAGVSQSPRYKVAKRGQDVALRCDPISGHVSLFWYQQALGQGPEFLTYFQNEAQLDKSGLPSDRFFAERPEGSVSTLKIQRTQQEDSAVYLCASSQDRGGEKLFFGSGTQLSVL.

The V and J genes are TRBV3-1 (or the pseudogene TRBV3-2) and TRBJ1-2, with TRBD1 as a possible D gene (5 bases). Germline CDR1 LGHDT, CDR2 YNNKEL (reference sequence). The CDR3 is 15 residues long. The germline V and J ends were trimmed by 1 base and 1 base, with 10 bases remaining between them. The CDR3 DNA is TGTGCCAGCAGCCAAGGACAGCCGAATAACTATGGCTACACCTTC. It codes for CASSQGQPNNYGYTF.

The genes are TRBV4-2 and TRBJ1-2, with 9 bases aligning to TRBD1. This CDR3 contains 16 residues. Germline assignment: CDR1 LGHNA and CDR2 YNFKEQ. With V trimmed by 6 bases and J by 6 bases, 14 bases remained unmatched. The DNA of the CDR3 is TGTGCCAGCAGTCCACAGAGGACAGGGGAAAGGAATGGCTACACCTTC. This translates into CASSPQRTGERNGYTF.

The chain links TRBV21-1 to TRBJ1-1; the table's D call, TRBD1, was not checked against the DNA. TRBV21-1 is a listed pseudogene. The CDR3 contains 14 residues. CDR3 nucleotides: TGTGCCAGCAGCAAGCTTTACAGGGGCACTGAAGCTTTCTTT. It encodes CASSKLYRGTEAFF.

The CDR3 is CAISENRGGKEKLFF. CDR3 coding DNA: TGTGCCATCAGTGAAAACAGGGGAGGAAAGGAAAAACTGTTTTTT. This chain connects TRBV10-3 to TRBJ1-4; TRBD1 matches 7 bases. This CDR3 contains 15 residues. CDR1 and CDR2 from the germline V gene are ENHRY and SYGVKD. Trimming removed 3 bases from V and 8 bases from J; junction bases left unmatched: 9.

This chain links TRBV29-1 with TRBJ1-5, with 8 bases matching TRBD1. This CDR3 contains 12 residues. Per germline, CDR1 SQVTM and CDR2 ANQGSEA. V lost 6 bases to trimming and J lost 4 bases; unmatched junction nucleotides: 2. CDR3 amino acids: CSVRTGNQPQHF. DNA of the CDR3: TGCAGCGTAAGGACAGGGAATCAGCCCCAGCATTTT.

J is TRBJ1-3 and V is TRBV3-1 (or the pseudogene TRBV3-2), with 10 nucleotides matching TRBD1. This CDR3 contains 17 residues. The germline gives CDR1 LGHDT, CDR2 YNNKEL (reference sequence). Germline trimming cut 6 bases from V and 0 bases from J; bases unmatched to any gene: 8. The CDR3 DNA sequence: TGTGCCAGCAGTCTGACAGGGGGCTTAAGCTCTGGAAACACCATATATTTT. It yields the protein CASSLTGGLSSGNTIYF.

The chain has TRBV6-5 and TRBJ1-5; possibly TRBD1 for D (5 bases). V lost 0 bases and J lost 1, with 10 bases in between. Germline V gene data show CDR1 as MNHEY and CDR2 as SVGAGI. The CDR3 has 16 residues. CDR3 DNA: TGTGCCAGCAGTTACTCGTCAGGGCGGAGCAATCAGCCCCAGCATTTT. Amino acids: CASSYSSGRSNQPQHF.

The V call is TRBV5-1, the J call TRBJ2-7, with 7 bases identical to TRBD1. The CDR3 has 15 residues. The V gene end was trimmed by 5 bases and the J gene end by 9 bases; junction bases not matched to a gene: 17. Germline lookup yields CDR1 SGHRS and CDR2 YFSETQ. CDR3 in amino acids: CASRTQMGQLFRQYF. CDR3 bases: TGCGCCAGCAGAACCCAAATGGGACAGTTGTTTAGGCAGTACTTC.

The chain recombines TRBV2 with TRBJ1-1, with 8 positions matching TRBD1. The CDR3 sequence is 15 residues long. V shed 4 bases and J 1 base; nucleotides not matched to a gene: 5. Germline V gene data show CDR1 as SNHLY and CDR2 as FYNNEI. This CDR3 is CASSASGTGNTEAFF. In nucleotides, the CDR3 is TGTGCCAGCAGTGCTTCCGGGACAGGGAACACTGAAGCTTTCTTT.

The rearrangement links TRBV6-5 to TRBJ1-1; D might be TRBD1 (6 bases). This CDR3 contains 15 residues. Looked up from germline, CDR1 is MNHEY and CDR2 is SVGAGI. V dropped 6 bases and J dropped 0 bases, with 14 bases sitting between them. The CDR3 here is CASSDPGQLNTEAFF. The CDR3 DNA is TGTGCCAGCAGCGATCCTGGACAGTTGAACACTGAAGCTTTCTTT.

V and J are TRBV15 and TRBJ1-2, with D unresolved. Looked up from germline, CDR1 is LNHNV and CDR2 is YYDKDF (reference sequence). The CDR3 totals 14 residues. The V gene lost 5 bases and the J gene lost 10 bases, with 20 bases spanning the gap. The CDR3 DNA follows: TGTGCCACCAGCCGAACGTCAGATGATTTAGCCTACACCTTC. As protein: CATSRTSDDLAYTF.

The chain recombines TRBV5-4 with TRBJ1-6; 9 bases agree with TRBD1. Looked up from germline, CDR1 is SGHNT and CDR2 is YYREEE (reference sequence). The V segment lost 4 bases and the J segment 7 bases; nucleotides outside the gene matches: 12. The CDR3 runs to 17 residues. The CDR3 DNA reads TGTGCCAGCAGCGGTAGGACCGGGACAGGGACCAATTCACCCCTCCACTTT. This translates into CASSGRTGTGTNSPLHF.

This chain connects TRBV19 to TRBJ1-6, with 9 bases aligning to TRBD1. The CDR3 runs to 16 residues. V shed 6 bases and J 13 bases; nucleotides not matched to a gene: 16. Germline CDR1 reads LNHDA; CDR2 reads SQIVND (reference sequence). The CDR3 is CASRYSGQGPSSPLHF. The CDR3 DNA reads as TGTGCCAGTAGATACTCGGGACAGGGACCTAGTTCGCCCCTCCACTTT.

V gene TRBV29-1 combines with J gene TRBJ1-5, with 9 bases lining up with TRBD1. V shed 7 bases and J 4 bases; nucleotides not matched to a gene: 5. Germline loops: CDR1 SQVTM, CDR2 ANQGSEA. This CDR3 spans 13 amino acids. CDR3 nucleotide sequence: TGCAGCGCTTCACAGGGGGCGAATCAGCCCCAGCATTTT. Protein: CSASQGANQPQHF.

V gene TRBV28 combines with J gene TRBJ1-2, with TRBD1 matching 7 bases. There are 12 residues in the CDR3. The germline CDR1 and CDR2 sequences are MDHEN and SYDVKM. Losses at the gene ends were 6 bases for V and 6 bases for J; bases not matched to a gene: 4. The CDR3 loop is CASRVRGDGYTF. As DNA, the CDR3 is TGTGCCAGCAGGGTCAGGGGGGATGGCTACACCTTC.

The rearrangement joins TRBV5-6 to TRBJ2-7, with D unclear. The CDR3 consists of 13 residues. The germline gives CDR1 SGHDT, CDR2 YYEEEE. Trimming took off 5 bases at V and 0 bases at J, with 9 bases between the two ends. CDR3 sequence: CASRVKHSYEQYF. CDR3 DNA sequence: TGTGCCAGCAGGGTGAAACACTCCTACGAGCAGTACTTC.